These 2 T cell receptor beta chains share one sample of origin, sequenced in a study of T cell clonotyping in hematopoietic cell transplantation. Data came from immunoSEQ multiplex PCR; TCRdb stores just in-frame clones and leaves some out. The sample includes several thousand clones, around 82% of them seen just once. The sample was peripheral blood mononuclear cells, taken 180 days after allogeneic stem cell transplant. The source of these receptors is a male patient aged 60 to 75 who had an allogeneic stem cell transplant from an unrelated donor, so T cells may come from the graft donor. Some clones in this sample may be carry-over from other donors' samples.

The V call is TRBV28, the J call TRBJ2-7; the D gene is possibly TRBD2 (6 bases). This CDR3 contains 15 residues. V lost 6 bases, J lost 9 bases, and 24 bases lay in between. Germline V gene lookup returns CDR1 MDHEN and CDR2 SYDVKM. This CDR3 is CASSLLAERGRGQYF. CDR3 bases: TGTGCCAGCAGCTTACTAGCAGAAAGGGGTAGAGGGCAGTACTTC.

This chain's CDR3 is CASSSLGTSSYNEQFF. Here the CDR3 DNA reads TGCGCCAGCAGCTCCCTCGGGACAAGCTCCTACAATGAGCAGTTCTTC. The genes are TRBV5-1 and TRBJ2-1; possible D gene TRBD1, 6 bases. The CDR3 is made up of 16 amino acids. The germline V gene encodes CDR1 SGHRS and CDR2 YFSETQ. With 3 bases removed from V and 0 bases from J, the gap between germline ends came to 13 bases.